This entry is about one T cell receptor (beta chain). Its antigen is undetermined. The same CDR3 is also encoded by other DNA sequences in this sample. Division of CD4+ cells produced a CD45RA+ naive subset and a CD45RA-negative memory subset. The sample originates from a study of shared clonotypes between healthy human individuals. Study in general: Donors were a couple of women and a few men aged 18 to 49. CD8 memory received one plate per donor, CD8 naive two, CD4 memory three and CD4 naive three. The study, taken as a whole, reports: Sample collection involved blood only; tissue repertoires are likely different.

Produced via immunoSEQ multiplex PCR; TCRdb's table is partial and in-frame only. Of millions of clones listed, roughly 96% were seen once; the top ten hold 0.13%. This clonotype was sampled from a man between 18 and 35 years old in good health. The sequencing sample was made of naive CD4+ T cells sorted from blood. Subset indicated: CD45RA+ positively selected.

The CDR3 is CASSSGQGSYEQYF. The DNA of the CDR3 is TGTGCCAGCAGCTCGGGACAGGGTTCCTACGAGCAGTACTTC. The rearrangement uses TRBV11-3 and TRBJ2-7; 9 bases are a match to TRBD1. The CDR3 sequence is 14 residues long. J lost 1 base, V lost 4 bases, and 2 bases had no gene match. The germline CDR1 and CDR2 sequences are SGHNT and YENEEA.